This T cell receptor (beta chain) was recovered during a study of immune evolution from preneoplasia to lung adenocarcinoma. Findings and limits, study-wide: Top clone frequencies peaked in normal lung, apparently declining through invasive adenocarcinoma. Normal lung had highest clonality; later lesions appeared denser, more diverse.

Patients had resection in Japan or China between the mid-2010s and the late 2010s. H&E slides confirmed each diagnosis, reviewed by two pathologists independently. V dropped 5 bases and J dropped 8; count of bases not matched to a gene: 12. The CDR3 contains 16 residues. The germline CDR1 and CDR2 sequences are MGHDK and SYGVNS. Clones were sequenced by immunoSEQ multiplex PCR, and TCRdb holds only the in-frame ones, with some missing. Of about 5,000 clones in the sample, around four fifths were seen once. Worth noting for this clone: Its antigen is as yet unknown.

The TCR originated in a donor aged 70 or over with lung adenocarcinoma. V and J are TRBV25-1 and TRBJ2-1; 10 bases match TRBD1. Sequencing used FFPE adjacent normal lung tissue. This CDR3 reads CASSPHRLTGGDEQFF. CDR3 sequence (DNA): TGTGCCAGCAGTCCTCACCGATTGACAGGGGGCGATGAGCAGTTCTTC. The variable domain in full, with the rest retrieved from reference TRBV25-1 and TRBJ2-1, is EADIYQTPRYLVIGTGKKITLECSQTMGHDKMYWYQQDPGMELHLIHYSYGVNSTEKGDLSSESTVSRIRTEHFPLTLESARPSHTSQYLCASSPHRLTGGDEQFFGPGTRLTVL.